These T cell receptor beta chains were read from a single sample in a study of cytomegalovirus exposure and HLA in healthy donors. Measured with immunoSEQ multiplex PCR; TCRdb has only the in-frame clones, and not every one. The sample holds roughly 200,000 clones, about 81% seen once. The sequenced sample was PBMCs. These receptors originate from a woman aged 25-40 years in good health and CMV-seronegative. The CDR3 runs from the conserved cysteine through the conserved F or W. A D gene is named only where the DNA matches it firmly. Clone sizes are given selectively: once, few, many, or a class where the clone is expanded.

- | TRBJ2-7 | - | TRBV29-1 | CSVDRGTGKSYEQYF | TGCAGCGTTGATCGGGGAACAGGGAAGTCCTACGAGCAGTACTTC
- | TRBJ1-2 | - | TRBV7-6 | CASSLDGQGNYGYTF | TGTGCCAGCAGCTTAGACGGGCAGGGGAACTATGGCTACACCTTC
once | TRBJ2-5 | - | TRBV11-2 | CASSFTGSGPQETQYF | TGTGCCAGCAGCTTCACGGGGAGCGGTCCACAAGAGACCCAGTACTTC
few | TRBJ1-6 | TRBD1 | TRBV30 | CAWSTFRGYGSPLHF | TGTGCCTGGAGTACTTTCAGGGGGTATGGTTCACCCCTCCACTTT
once | TRBJ1-2 | - | TRBV28 | CASSFTGFGYTF | TGTGCCAGCAGTTTTACAGGGTTTGGCTACACCTTC
- | TRBJ2-4 | - | TRBV6-7 | CASSYSDTRDGKNIQYF | TGTGCCAGCAGTTACTCGGATACTAGGGATGGCAAAAACATTCAGTACTTC
- | TRBJ2-3 | - | TRBV19 | CASSIGSSSTDTQYF | TGTGCCAGTAGTATAGGTAGCTCTAGCACAGATACGCAGTATTTT
- | TRBJ2-7 | TRBD2 | TRBV4-1 | CASSQGTAGVSYEQYF | TGCGCCAGCAGCCAAGGTACAGCGGGAGTTTCCTACGAGCAGTACTTC
- | TRBJ2-7 | TRBD2 | TRBV5-1 | CASSSGRGATYEQYF | TGCGCCAGCAGCTCGGGGCGGGGGGCAACCTACGAGCAGTACTTC
few | TRBJ2-7 | TRBD1 | TRBV27 | CASSLEGQGATPYEQYF | TGTGCCAGCAGTTTAGAGGGGCAGGGGGCCACTCCCTACGAGCAGTACTTC
- | TRBJ1-1 | - | TRBV6-5 | CASSYSYSGTEAFF | TGTGCCAGCAGTTACTCGTATTCGGGGACTGAAGCTTTCTTT
- | TRBJ1-4 | - | TRBV11-2 | CASSHTLMGPTNEKLFF | TGTGCCAGCAGCCATACACTTATGGGGCCAACTAATGAAAAACTGTTTTTT
- | TRBJ1-4 | TRBD1 | TRBV7-9 | CASSLKQGANEKLFF | TGTGCCAGCAGCTTAAAGCAGGGGGCTAATGAAAAACTGTTTTTT
- | TRBJ1-3 | - | TRBV9 | CASSVANSGNTIYF | TGTGCCAGCAGCGTAGCCAACTCTGGAAACACCATATATTTT
few | TRBJ1-2 | - | TRBV25-1 | CASSLAAGYTF | TGTGCCAGCAGCCTAGCAGCTGGCTACACCTTC
- | TRBJ1-2 | TRBD1 | TRBV11-2 | CASSLDRGPGYTF | TGTGCCAGCAGCTTAGACAGGGGGCCTGGCTACACCTTC
- | TRBJ2-2 | - | TRBV13 | CASSYPGTGANTGELFF | TGTGCCAGCAGCTACCCCGGGACTGGAGCGAACACCGGGGAGCTGTTTTTT
- | TRBJ1-2 | TRBD1 | TRBV27 | CASRGTGGPGYTF | TGTGCCAGCAGGGGGACAGGGGGGCCCGGCTACACCTTC
- | TRBJ1-5 | TRBD1 | TRBV28 | CASSPEGQGDQPQHF | TGTGCCAGCAGTCCCGAGGGACAGGGAGATCAGCCCCAGCATTTT
- | TRBJ2-1 | - | TRBV29-1 | CSVDGGSNEQFF | TGCAGCGTTGACGGAGGGTCCAATGAGCAGTTCTTC
- | TRBJ1-3 | TRBD1 | TRBV4-2 | CASSHAPGRGPGNTIYF | TGTGCCAGCAGCCACGCCCCAGGCAGGGGGCCTGGAAACACCATATATTTT
- | TRBJ1-1 | TRBD1 | TRBV29-1 | CSLGTGNTEAFF | TGCAGCCTCGGGACAGGGAACACTGAAGCTTTCTTT
- | TRBJ1-4 | TRBD1 | TRBV18 | CASSPGQGAGEKLFF | TGTGCCAGCTCACCAGGACAGGGGGCAGGAGAAAAACTGTTTTTT
few | TRBJ2-1 | TRBD2 | TRBV4-2 | CASSPRLAGAYNEQFF | TGTGCCAGCAGCCCCAGACTAGCGGGGGCATACAATGAGCAGTTCTTC
- | TRBJ2-1 | - | TRBV5-1 | CASSLVQYNEQFF | TGCGCCAGCAGCTTGGTACAGTACAATGAGCAGTTCTTC
- | TRBJ1-2 | TRBD1 | TRBV18 | CASSPGTGSAYGYTF | TGTGCCAGCTCACCCGGGACAGGGTCGGCGTATGGCTACACCTTC
few | TRBJ1-2 | TRBD1 | TRBV18 | CASSPYGDSGGYTF | TGTGCCAGCTCACCCTACGGGGACAGCGGTGGCTACACCTTC
few | TRBJ2-7 | TRBD1 | TRBV7-6 | CASAGTGIHEQYF | TGTGCCAGTGCCGGGACAGGGATCCACGAGCAGTACTTC
- | TRBJ2-2 | - | TRBV5-4 | CASSLSAVNTGELFF | TGTGCCAGCAGCTTGTCTGCGGTGAACACCGGGGAGCTGTTTTTT
- | TRBJ2-5 | - | TRBV5-1 | CASSPDRFETQYF | TGCGCCAGCAGCCCTGACAGATTCGAGACCCAGTACTTC
- | TRBJ2-7 | TRBD2 | TRBV7-2 | CASSSEGLAGASEQYF | TGTGCCAGCAGCTCAGAGGGACTAGCGGGAGCATCCGAGCAGTACTTC
- | TRBJ1-5 | - | TRBV18 | CASSPQGLGQPQHF | TGTGCCAGCTCACCCCAGGGTCTGGGACAGCCCCAGCATTTT
once | TRBJ2-1 | TRBD2 | TRBV9 | CASSQSGAPYNNEQFF | TGTGCCAGCAGTCAAAGCGGGGCCCCCTATAACAATGAGCAGTTCTTC
- | TRBJ1-5 | - | TRBV27 | CASSLGRVPGGEPQHF | TGTGCCAGCAGTTTAGGCAGGGTTCCTGGAGGGGAGCCCCAGCATTTT
- | TRBJ1-6 | TRBD1 | TRBV14 | CASSEGQGWALHF | TGTGCCAGCAGCGAAGGACAGGGGTGGGCCCTCCACTTT
- | TRBJ1-4 | - | TRBV4-1 | CASSQDYRNEKLFF | TGCGCCAGCAGCCAAGATTATAGAAATGAAAAACTGTTTTTT
- | TRBJ2-7 | TRBD2 | TRBV29-1 | CSVQGTSGRGAYEQYF | TGCAGCGTCCAAGGGACTAGCGGGAGAGGTGCCTACGAGCAGTACTTC
- | TRBJ1-5 | - | TRBV5-8 | CASSLVLATPGDQPQHF | TGTGCCAGCAGCTTGGTCTTAGCAACCCCCGGCGATCAGCCCCAGCATTTT
- | TRBJ1-1 | - | TRBV20-1 | CSARVRAEAFF | TGCAGTGCTAGAGTTCGGGCTGAAGCTTTCTTT
- | TRBJ1-2 | - | TRBV5-1 | CASSLQTGPNYGYTF | TGCGCCAGCAGCCTACAGACAGGTCCTAACTATGGCTACACCTTC
- | TRBJ1-1 | - | TRBV5-6 | CASSFSAEAFF | TGTGCCAGCAGCTTCTCGGCTGAAGCTTTCTTT
- | TRBJ2-3 | - | TRBV5-1 | CASTPLGDGDTQYF | TGCGCCAGCACCCCCTTAGGGGATGGAGATACGCAGTATTTT
- | TRBJ1-1 | - | TRBV15 | CATSSPGNTNTEAFF | TGTGCCACCAGCAGTCCAGGGAACACGAACACTGAAGCTTTCTTT
- | TRBJ2-7 | - | TRBV28 | CASKTGAYEQYF | TGTGCCAGCAAAACAGGAGCCTACGAGCAGTACTTC
- | TRBJ2-7 | - | TRBV6-1 | CATKRDGGPSSEQYF | TGTGCCACCAAAAGAGATGGAGGCCCCTCATCCGAGCAGTACTTC
- | TRBJ2-2 | TRBD2 | TRBV5-1 | CASRTTSGTNTGELFF | TGCGCCAGCAGGACTACTAGCGGAACGAACACCGGGGAGCTGTTTTTT
- | TRBJ2-1 | TRBD2 | TRBV19 | CASTPLGLAGGSPYNEQFF | TGTGCCAGTACCCCTTTGGGACTAGCGGGAGGGTCCCCCTACAATGAGCAGTTCTTC
- | TRBJ2-1 | TRBD2 | TRBV7-6 | CASSVGTSGTGEQFF | TGTGCCAGCAGCGTTGGGACTAGCGGGACGGGTGAGCAGTTCTTC
- | TRBJ2-3 | - | TRBV29-1 | CSVVLWSTHTDTQYF | TGCAGCGTTGTGTTATGGTCAACACACACAGATACGCAGTATTTT